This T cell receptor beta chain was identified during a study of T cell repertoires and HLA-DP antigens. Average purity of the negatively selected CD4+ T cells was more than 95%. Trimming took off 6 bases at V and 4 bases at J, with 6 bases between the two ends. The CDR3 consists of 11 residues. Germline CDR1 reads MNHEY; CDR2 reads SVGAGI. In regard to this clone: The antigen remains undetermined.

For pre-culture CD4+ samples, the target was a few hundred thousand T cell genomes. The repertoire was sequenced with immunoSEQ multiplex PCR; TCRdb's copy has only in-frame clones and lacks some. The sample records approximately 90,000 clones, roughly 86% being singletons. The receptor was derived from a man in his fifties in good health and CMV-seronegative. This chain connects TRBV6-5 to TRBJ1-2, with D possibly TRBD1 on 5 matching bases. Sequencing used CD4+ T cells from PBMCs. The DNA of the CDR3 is TGTGCCAGCAGCGACAGCTATGGCTACACCTTC. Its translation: CASSDSYGYTF.